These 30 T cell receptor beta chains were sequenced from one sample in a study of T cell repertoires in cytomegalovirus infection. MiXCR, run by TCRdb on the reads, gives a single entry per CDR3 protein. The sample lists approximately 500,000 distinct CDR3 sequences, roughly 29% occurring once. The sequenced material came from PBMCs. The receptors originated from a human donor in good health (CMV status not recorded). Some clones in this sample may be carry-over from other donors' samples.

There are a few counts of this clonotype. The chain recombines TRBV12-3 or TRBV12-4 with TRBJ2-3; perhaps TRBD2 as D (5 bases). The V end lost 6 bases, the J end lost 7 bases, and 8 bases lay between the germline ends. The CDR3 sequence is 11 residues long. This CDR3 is CASRSDYTQYF. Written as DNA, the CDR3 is TGTGCCAGCAGGTCGGACTATACGCAGTATTTT.

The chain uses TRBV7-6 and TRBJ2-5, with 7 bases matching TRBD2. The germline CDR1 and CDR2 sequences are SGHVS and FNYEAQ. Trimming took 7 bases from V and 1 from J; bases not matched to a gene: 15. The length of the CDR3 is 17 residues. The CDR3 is CASTDLSPAGTQETQYF. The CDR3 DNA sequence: TGTGCCAGCACCGACCTTTCACCAGCGGGGACCCAAGAGACCCAGTACTTC.

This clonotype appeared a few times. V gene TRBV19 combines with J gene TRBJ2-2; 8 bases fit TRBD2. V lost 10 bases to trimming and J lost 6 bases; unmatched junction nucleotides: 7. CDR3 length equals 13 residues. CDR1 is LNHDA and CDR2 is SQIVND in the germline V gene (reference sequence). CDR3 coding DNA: TGTGCCACTGAGCGGGAGCTAGCCGGGGAGCTGTTTTTT. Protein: CATERELAGELFF.

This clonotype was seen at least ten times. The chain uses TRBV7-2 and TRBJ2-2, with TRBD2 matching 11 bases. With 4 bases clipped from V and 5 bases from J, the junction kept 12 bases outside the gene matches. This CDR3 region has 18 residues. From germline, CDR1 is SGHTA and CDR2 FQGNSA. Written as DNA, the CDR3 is TGTGCCAGCAGCTCGCTCGACCTTAGCGGGAGGGGGACCGGGGAGCTGTTTTTT. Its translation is CASSSLDLSGRGTGELFF.

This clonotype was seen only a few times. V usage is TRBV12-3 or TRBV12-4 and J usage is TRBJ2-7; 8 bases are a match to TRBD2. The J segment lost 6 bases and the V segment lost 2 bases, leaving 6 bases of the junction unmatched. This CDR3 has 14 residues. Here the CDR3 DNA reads TGTGCCAGCAGTTTACGGGAGGGCCGGGGCGAGCAGTACTTC. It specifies CASSLREGRGEQYF.

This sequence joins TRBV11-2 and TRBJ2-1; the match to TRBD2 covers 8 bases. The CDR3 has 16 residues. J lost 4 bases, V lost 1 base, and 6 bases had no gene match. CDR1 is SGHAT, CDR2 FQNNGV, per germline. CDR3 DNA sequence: TGTGCCAGCAGCTTAGTGTCTCCTAGCGGGTACAATGAGCAGTTCTTC. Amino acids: CASSLVSPSGYNEQFF.

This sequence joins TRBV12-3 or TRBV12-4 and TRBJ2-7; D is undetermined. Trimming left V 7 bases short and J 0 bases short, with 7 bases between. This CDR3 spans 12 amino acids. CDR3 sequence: CASTQSSYEQYF. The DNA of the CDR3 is TGTGCCAGCACGCAGTCCTCCTACGAGCAGTACTTC.

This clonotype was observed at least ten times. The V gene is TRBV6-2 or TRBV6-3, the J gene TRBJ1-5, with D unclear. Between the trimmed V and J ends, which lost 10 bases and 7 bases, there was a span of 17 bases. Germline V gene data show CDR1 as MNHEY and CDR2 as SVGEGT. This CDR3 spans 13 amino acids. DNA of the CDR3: TGTGCCACCCAAAGGTGGGTGAGACAGCCCCAGCATTTT. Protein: CATQRWVRQPQHF.

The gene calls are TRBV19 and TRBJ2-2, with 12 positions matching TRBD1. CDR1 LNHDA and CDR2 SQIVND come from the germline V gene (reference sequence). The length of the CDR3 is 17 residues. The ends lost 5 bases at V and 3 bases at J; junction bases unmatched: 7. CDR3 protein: CASSPRDRGRDTGELFF. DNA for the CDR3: TGTGCCAGTAGTCCGCGGGACAGGGGGCGCGACACCGGGGAGCTGTTTTTT.

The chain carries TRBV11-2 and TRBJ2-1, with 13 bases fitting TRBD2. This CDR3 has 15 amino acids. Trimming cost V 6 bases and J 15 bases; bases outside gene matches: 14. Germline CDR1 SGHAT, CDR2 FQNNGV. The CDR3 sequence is CASSHGLAGEPTRFF. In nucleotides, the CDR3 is TGTGCCAGCAGTCACGGACTAGCGGGAGAACCCACGAGGTTCTTC.

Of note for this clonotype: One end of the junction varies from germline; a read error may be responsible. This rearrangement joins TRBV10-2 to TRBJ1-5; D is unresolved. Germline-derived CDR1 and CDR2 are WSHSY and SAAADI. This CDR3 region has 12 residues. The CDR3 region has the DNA TGCGCCAGCAGTGAGTCGGGTCAGCCCCTGCATTTT. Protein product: CASSESGQPLHF.

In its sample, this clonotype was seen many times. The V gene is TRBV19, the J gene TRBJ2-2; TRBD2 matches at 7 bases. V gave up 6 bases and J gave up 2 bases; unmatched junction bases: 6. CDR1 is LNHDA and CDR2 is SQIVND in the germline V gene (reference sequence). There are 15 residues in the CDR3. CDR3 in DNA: TGTGCCAGTAGCCCGGGACTACCCAACACCGGGGAGCTGTTTTTT. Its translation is CASSPGLPNTGELFF.

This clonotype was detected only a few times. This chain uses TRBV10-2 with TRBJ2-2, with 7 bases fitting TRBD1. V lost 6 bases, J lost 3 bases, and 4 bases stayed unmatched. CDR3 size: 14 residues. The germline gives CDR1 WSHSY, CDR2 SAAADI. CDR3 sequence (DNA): TGCGCCAGCAGACAGGGGAGCTACACCGGGGAGCTGTTTTTT. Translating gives CASRQGSYTGELFF.

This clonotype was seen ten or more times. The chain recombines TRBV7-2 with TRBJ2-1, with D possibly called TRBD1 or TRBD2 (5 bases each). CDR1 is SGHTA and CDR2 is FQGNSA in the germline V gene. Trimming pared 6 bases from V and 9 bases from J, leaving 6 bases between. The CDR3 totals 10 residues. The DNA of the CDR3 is TGTGCCAGCAGGAGGGGTGAGCAGTTCTTC. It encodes CASRRGEQFF.

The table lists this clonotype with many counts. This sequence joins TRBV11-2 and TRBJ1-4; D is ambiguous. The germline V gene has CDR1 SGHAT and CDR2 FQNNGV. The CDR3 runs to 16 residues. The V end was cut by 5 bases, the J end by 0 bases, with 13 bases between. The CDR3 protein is CASSPDPGATNEKLFF. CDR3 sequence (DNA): TGTGCCAGCAGCCCCGACCCCGGGGCAACTAATGAAAAACTGTTTTTT.

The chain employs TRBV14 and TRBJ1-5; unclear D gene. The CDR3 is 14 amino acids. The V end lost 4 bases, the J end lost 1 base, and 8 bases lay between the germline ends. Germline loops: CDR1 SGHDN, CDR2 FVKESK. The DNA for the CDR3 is TGTGCCAGCAGCCGGGGTGCAAGCAATCAGCCCCAGCATTTT. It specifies CASSRGASNQPQHF.

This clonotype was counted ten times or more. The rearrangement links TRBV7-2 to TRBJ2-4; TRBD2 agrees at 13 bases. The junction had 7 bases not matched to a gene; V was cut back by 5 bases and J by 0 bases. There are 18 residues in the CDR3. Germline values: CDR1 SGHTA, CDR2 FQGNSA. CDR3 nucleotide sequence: TGTGCCAGCAGCCGGGGACTAGCGGGGCTGATAGCCAAAAACATTCAGTACTTC. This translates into CASSRGLAGLIAKNIQYF.

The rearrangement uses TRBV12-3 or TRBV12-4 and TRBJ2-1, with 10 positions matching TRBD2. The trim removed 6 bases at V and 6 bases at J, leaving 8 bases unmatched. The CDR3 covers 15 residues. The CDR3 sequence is CASRGSSGSFNEQFF. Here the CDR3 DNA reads TGTGCCAGCAGGGGATCTAGCGGGAGTTTCAATGAGCAGTTCTTC.

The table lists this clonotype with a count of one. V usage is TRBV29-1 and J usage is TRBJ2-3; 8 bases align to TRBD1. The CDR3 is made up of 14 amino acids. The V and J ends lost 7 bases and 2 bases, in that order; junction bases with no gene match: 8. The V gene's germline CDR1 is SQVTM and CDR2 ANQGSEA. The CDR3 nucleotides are TGCAGCGCGGGAATGGACAGGGTCACAGATACGCAGTATTTT. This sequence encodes CSAGMDRVTDTQYF.

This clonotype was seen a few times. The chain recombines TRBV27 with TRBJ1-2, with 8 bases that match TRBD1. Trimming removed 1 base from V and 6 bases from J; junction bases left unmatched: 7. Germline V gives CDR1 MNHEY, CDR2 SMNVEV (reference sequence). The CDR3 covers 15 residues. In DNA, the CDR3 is TGTGCCAGCAGTTTATTAGGGACAGGCTATAATGGCTACACCTTC. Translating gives CASSLLGTGYNGYTF.

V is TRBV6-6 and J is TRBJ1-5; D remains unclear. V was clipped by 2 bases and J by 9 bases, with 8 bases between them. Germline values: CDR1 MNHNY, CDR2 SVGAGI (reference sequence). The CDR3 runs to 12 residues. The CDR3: CASSYTTGPQHF. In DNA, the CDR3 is TGTGCCAGCAGTTACACGACGGGGCCCCAGCATTTT.

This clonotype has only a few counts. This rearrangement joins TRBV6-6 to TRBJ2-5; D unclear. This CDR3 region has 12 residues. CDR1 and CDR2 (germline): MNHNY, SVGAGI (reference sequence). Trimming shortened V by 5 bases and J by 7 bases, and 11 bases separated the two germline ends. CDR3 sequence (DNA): TGTGCCAGCAGTCGGACGGTGGTGACCCAGTACTTC. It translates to CASSRTVVTQYF.

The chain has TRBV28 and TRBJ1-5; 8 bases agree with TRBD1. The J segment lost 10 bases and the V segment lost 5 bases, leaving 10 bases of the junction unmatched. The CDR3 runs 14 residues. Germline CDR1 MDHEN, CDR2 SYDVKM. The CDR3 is CASSPGTGLRPQHF. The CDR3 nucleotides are TGTGCCAGCAGTCCCGGGACAGGCTTAAGACCCCAGCATTTT.

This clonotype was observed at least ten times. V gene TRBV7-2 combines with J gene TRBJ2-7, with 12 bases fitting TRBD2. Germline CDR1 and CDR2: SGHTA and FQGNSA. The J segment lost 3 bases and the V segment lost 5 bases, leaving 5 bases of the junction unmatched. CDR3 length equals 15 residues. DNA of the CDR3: TGTGCCAGCAGCCAGACTAGCGGGAGCGTCTACGAGCAGTACTTC. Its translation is CASSQTSGSVYEQYF.

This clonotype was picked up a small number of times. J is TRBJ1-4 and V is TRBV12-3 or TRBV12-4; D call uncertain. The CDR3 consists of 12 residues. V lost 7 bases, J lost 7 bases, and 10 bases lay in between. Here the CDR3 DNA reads TGTGCCAGCACCAAAGACGGTGAAAAACTGTTTTTT. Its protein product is CASTKDGEKLFF.

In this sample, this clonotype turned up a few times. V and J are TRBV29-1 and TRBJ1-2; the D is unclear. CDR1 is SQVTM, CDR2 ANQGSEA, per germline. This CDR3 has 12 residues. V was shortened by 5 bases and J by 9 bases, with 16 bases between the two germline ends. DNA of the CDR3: TGCAGCGTTCTTGGACGTCCGGCGAGCTACACCTTC. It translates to CSVLGRPASYTF.

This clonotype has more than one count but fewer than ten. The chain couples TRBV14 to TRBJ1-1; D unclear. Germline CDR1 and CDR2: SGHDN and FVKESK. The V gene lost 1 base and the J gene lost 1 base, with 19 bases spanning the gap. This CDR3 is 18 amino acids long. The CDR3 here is CASSQVASSWGSNTEAFF. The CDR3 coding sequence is TGTGCCAGCAGCCAAGTGGCCTCATCCTGGGGTTCGAACACTGAAGCTTTCTTT.

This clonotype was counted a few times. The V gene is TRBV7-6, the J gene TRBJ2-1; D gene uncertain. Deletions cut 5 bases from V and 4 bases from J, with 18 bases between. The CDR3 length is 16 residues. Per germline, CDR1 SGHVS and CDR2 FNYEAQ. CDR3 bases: TGTGCCAGCAGCCCCCTGTCAGGCGGAGCATACAATGAGCAGTTCTTC. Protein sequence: CASSPLSGGAYNEQFF.

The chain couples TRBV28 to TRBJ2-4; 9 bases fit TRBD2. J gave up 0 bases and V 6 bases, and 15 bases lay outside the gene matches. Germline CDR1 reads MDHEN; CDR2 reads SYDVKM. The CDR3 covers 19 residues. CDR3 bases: TGTGCCAGCAGCATGGAGGGACTAGCAGGCGGGGTAGCCAAAAACATTCAGTACTTC. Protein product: CASSMEGLAGGVAKNIQYF.

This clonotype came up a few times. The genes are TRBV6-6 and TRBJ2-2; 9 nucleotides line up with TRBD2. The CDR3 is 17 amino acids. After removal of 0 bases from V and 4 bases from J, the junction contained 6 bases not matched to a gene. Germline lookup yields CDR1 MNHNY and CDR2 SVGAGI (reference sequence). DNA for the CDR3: TGTGCCAGCAGTTACTCAGGGACTAGCCGAATCACCGGGGAGCTGTTTTTT. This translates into CASSYSGTSRITGELFF.